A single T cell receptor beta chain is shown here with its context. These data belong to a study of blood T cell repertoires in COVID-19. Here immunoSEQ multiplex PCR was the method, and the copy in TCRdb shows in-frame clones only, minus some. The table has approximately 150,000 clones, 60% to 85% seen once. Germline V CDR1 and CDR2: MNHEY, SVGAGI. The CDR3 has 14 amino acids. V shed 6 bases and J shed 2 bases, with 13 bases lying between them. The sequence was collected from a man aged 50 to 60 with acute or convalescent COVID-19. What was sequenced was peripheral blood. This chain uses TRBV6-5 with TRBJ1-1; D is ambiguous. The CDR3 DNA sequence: TGTGCCAGCAGGAAAGAGGGTTTTAACACTGAAGCTTTCTTT. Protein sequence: CASRKEGFNTEAFF.